This T cell receptor beta chain was obtained from a study of T-cell memory formation after mild COVID-19. Background on the study: For the most part, TCR clusters were specific to one donor. Study results and caveats: Shrinking CD4+ clones were chiefly CM and EM; CD8+ ones were chiefly EMRA.

Remarks on this clonotype: Its antigen is undetermined.

Germline-derived CDR1 and CDR2 are DFQATT and SNEGSKA (reference sequence). The CDR3 extends over 15 amino acids. Trimming removed 3 bases from V and 0 bases from J, with 13 bases in between. A 5'RACE reaction primed in the constant segment made cDNA libraries of TCR alpha and TCR beta, and these carried sample barcodes and UMIs. TCRdb reprocessed the 5' RACE reads with MiXCR, giving one entry per CDR3 protein. The sample lists 200,000 or so distinct CDR3 sequences, over 7.5% seen once, with about 3.8% in the top ten. The V call is TRBV20-1, the J call TRBJ2-3; a weak D match, TRBD2 (6 bases). The TCR comes from a young man who had mild COVID-19 (a few samples of this study predate the infection). Cell type and time point are not known. Input material: PBMCs or a T cell subset sorted from them (not recorded which). The CDR3 region has the DNA TGCAGTGCTAGTAGTGGGGGGTCTAGCACAGATACGCAGTATTTT. Translated, it gives CSASSGGSSTDTQYF.